This T cell receptor beta chain was captured by sequencing in a study of cytomegalovirus exposure and HLA in healthy donors. Germline CDR1 reads SEHNR; CDR2 reads FQNEAQ (reference sequence). The length of the CDR3 is 16 residues. Trimming removed 4 bases at V and 2 bases at J, with 16 bases between. This clone was seen only once. Primers: 60 Vbeta forward and 13 Jbeta reverse. Data came from immunoSEQ multiplex PCR; TCRdb stores just in-frame clones and leaves some out. The table lists about 120,000 clones, roughly 82% of them singletons, with about 2.8% in the top ten. This sequence originates from a middle-aged woman in good health and CMV-seropositive. The chain uses TRBV7-9 and TRBJ2-3; D possibly corresponds to TRBD1 (5 bases). Sequences were obtained from PBMCs. The CDR3 region has the DNA TGTGCCAGCAGCTGGGGCGTCGGGCAGATCACAGATACGCAGTATTTT. Translation gives CASSWGVGQITDTQYF.